The rows below give T cell receptor beta chains drawn from one sample of a study of T cell changes during pregnancy in multiple sclerosis. Sequenced by immunoSEQ multiplex PCR; TCRdb stores in-frame clones only, minus some. The sample records more than 65,000 clones, 90% to 95% being singletons. Source: peripheral blood, taken in the second trimester of pregnancy. These receptors were collected from a female donor with multiple sclerosis, enrolled in a pregnancy study. The conserved cysteine and the conserved F or W are not part of the CDR3 here. Fields, in order: J gene, V gene, D gene, CDR3 protein. The D gene is left open where the match is weak.

TRBJ2-7 TRBV19 - ASSIGTVSSYEQY
TRBJ1-3 TRBV4-3 - ASSQDRTGTSSGNTIY
TRBJ1-1 TRBV6-1 - ASSGARRSNTEAF
TRBJ2-7 TRBV15 TRBD1 ATSRAGTGFNEQY
TRBJ2-3 TRBV5-4 TRBD2 ASSPPGLALTDTQY
TRBJ2-7 TRBV5-1 TRBD1 ASRPGQGYEQY
TRBJ2-1 TRBV7-6 TRBD2 ASSLGLAGATHNEQF
TRBJ2-3 TRBV18 TRBD2 ASSPLVAGVSDTQY
TRBJ1-1 TRBV5-1 - ASSLGQQNTEAF
TRBJ2-3 TRBV6-1 - ASTSGADRNTQY
TRBJ2-1 TRBV28 TRBD2 ASRLTSGRGNEQF
TRBJ2-3 TRBV4-3 TRBD2 ASSPGTSGSKDTQY
TRBJ2-2 TRBV7-2 TRBD1 ASSLVAGGYTGELF
TRBJ1-4 TRBV6-5 - ASSPLGGPGEKLF
TRBJ2-2 TRBV4-3 TRBD1 ASSLQPGQRLF
TRBJ1-2 TRBV6-1 - ASDSWNYGYT
TRBJ1-4 TRBV11-2 TRBD1 ASSSPFATGGNEKLF
TRBJ2-7 TRBV4-2 - ASSQGPGVNEQY
TRBJ2-7 TRBV4-1 TRBD2 ASSQEHRRESGRGYEQY
TRBJ2-3 TRBV5-1 TRBD2 ASRREGTGDTQY
TRBJ2-7 TRBV19 TRBD1 ASSIGRGLLLDSYEQY
TRBJ2-4 TRBV2 - ASSSDRPLQY
TRBJ2-5 TRBV2 TRBD1 ASTKDRGPGETQY
TRBJ1-1 TRBV6-4 - ASSESSGARTEAF
TRBJ1-1 TRBV18 - ASSPSLNTEAF
TRBJ2-1 TRBV29-1 - SVEGTVNEQF
TRBJ1-1 TRBV5-1 - ASSLISPPNTEAF
TRBJ2-3 TRBV9 TRBD2 ASSVRTSGFTDTQY
TRBJ2-5 TRBV7-9 - ASSLVGGTQY
TRBJ2-1 TRBV18 - ASSRYTGSSSYNEQF
TRBJ2-6 TRBV11-2 - ASSPLDRGKGANVLT
TRBJ2-4 TRBV30 - AWSVKGDIQY
TRBJ2-6 TRBV28 - ASSKNRVPGANVLT
TRBJ1-1 TRBV9 TRBD1 ASSVAPQGGSEAF
TRBJ1-1 TRBV4-1 - ASSQDSRDAISEAF
TRBJ1-4 TRBV5-1 - ASSLGGQSTNEKLF
TRBJ2-3 TRBV7-9 TRBD1 ASRPTRTGNTDTQY